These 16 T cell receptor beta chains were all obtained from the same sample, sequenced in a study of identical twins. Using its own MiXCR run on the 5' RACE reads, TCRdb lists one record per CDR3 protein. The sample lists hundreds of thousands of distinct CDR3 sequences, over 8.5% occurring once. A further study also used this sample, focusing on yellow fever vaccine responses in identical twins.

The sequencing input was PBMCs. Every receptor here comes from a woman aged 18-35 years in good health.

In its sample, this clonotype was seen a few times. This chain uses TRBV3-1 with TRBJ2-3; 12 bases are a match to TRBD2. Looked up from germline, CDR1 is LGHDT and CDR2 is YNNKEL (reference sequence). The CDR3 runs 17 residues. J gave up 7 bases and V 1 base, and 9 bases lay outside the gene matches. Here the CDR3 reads CASSQAKTSGRGNTQYF. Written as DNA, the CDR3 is TGTGCCAGCAGCCAAGCGAAGACTAGCGGGAGAGGAAATACGCAGTATTTT.

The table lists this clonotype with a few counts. The CDR3 sequence is CASSKPKAGGPETQYF. The CDR3 DNA sequence: TGTGCCAGCAGTAAGCCCAAGGCGGGGGGACCAGAGACCCAGTACTTC. The chain joins TRBV6-1 to TRBJ2-5; 8 bases map to TRBD2. Germline CDR1 reads MNHNS; CDR2 reads SASEGT. After removal of 5 bases from V and 4 bases from J, the junction contained 12 bases not matched to a gene. The CDR3 totals 16 residues.

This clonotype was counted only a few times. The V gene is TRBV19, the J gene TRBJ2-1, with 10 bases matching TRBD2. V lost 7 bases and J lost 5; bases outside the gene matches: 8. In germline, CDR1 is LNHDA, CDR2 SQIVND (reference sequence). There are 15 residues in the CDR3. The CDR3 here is CASIPSGSSDNEQFF. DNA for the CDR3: TGTGCCAGTATACCTAGCGGGAGTTCGGACAATGAGCAGTTCTTC.

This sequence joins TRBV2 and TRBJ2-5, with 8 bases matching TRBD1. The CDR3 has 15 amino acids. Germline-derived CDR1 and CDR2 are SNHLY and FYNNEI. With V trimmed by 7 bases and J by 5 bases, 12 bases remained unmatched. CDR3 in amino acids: CASIQPTGVRETQYF. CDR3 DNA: TGTGCCAGCATCCAGCCGACAGGGGTGAGGGAGACCCAGTACTTC.

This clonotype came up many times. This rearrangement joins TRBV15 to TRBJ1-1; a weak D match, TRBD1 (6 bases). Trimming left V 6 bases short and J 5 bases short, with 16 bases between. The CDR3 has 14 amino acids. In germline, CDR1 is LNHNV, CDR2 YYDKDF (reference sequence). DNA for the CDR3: TGTGCCACCAGTAAGAGAAACAGGGCGACTGAAGCTTTCTTT. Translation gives CATSKRNRATEAFF.

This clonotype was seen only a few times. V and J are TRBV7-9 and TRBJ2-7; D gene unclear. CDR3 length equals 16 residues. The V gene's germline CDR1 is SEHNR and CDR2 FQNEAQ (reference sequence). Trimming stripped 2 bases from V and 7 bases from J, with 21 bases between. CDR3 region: CASSLHGAGRAWEQYF. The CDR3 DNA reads TGTGCCAGCAGCTTACATGGAGCAGGAAGGGCTTGGGAGCAGTACTTC.

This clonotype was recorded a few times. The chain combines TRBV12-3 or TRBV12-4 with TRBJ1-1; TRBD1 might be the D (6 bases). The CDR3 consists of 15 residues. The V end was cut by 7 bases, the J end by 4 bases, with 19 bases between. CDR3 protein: CASIRGAGWGTEAFF. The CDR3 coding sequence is TGTGCCAGCATTAGGGGGGCAGGGTGGGGCACTGAAGCTTTCTTT.

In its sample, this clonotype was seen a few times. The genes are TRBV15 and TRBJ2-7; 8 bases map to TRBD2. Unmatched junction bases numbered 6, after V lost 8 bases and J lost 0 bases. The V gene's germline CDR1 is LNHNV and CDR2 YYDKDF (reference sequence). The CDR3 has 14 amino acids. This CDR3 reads CATARAGVSYEQYF. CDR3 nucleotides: TGTGCCACCGCCCGAGCGGGAGTCTCCTACGAGCAGTACTTC.

The CDR3 nucleotides read TGTGCCAGCAGCTTAGCGAGGACAGGGTGGTATGGCTACACCTTC. This encodes CASSLARTGWYGYTF. The chain couples TRBV7-9 to TRBJ1-2, with 8 bases identical to TRBD1. Per germline, CDR1 SEHNR and CDR2 FQNEAQ (reference sequence). V shed 0 bases and J 5 bases; nucleotides not matched to a gene: 5. This CDR3 has 15 residues.

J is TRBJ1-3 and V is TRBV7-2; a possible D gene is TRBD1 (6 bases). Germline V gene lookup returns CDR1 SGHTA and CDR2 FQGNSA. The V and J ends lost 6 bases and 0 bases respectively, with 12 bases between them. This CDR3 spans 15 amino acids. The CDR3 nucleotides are TGTGCCAGCAGTCACAGGGAAATCTCTGGAAACACCATATATTTT. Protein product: CASSHREISGNTIYF. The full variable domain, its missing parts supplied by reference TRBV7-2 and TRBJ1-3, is GAGVSQSPSNKVTEKGKDVELRCDPISGHTALYWYRQSLGQGLEFLIYFQGNSAPDKSGLPSDRFSAERTGGSVSTLTIQRTQQEDSAVYLCASSHREISGNTIYFGEGSWLTVV.

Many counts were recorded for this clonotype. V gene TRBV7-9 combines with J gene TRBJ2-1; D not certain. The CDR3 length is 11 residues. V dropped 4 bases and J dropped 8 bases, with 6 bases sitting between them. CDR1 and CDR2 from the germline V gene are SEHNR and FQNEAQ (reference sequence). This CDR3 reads CASSSFHEQFF. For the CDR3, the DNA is TGTGCCAGCAGCTCTTTCCATGAGCAGTTCTTC.

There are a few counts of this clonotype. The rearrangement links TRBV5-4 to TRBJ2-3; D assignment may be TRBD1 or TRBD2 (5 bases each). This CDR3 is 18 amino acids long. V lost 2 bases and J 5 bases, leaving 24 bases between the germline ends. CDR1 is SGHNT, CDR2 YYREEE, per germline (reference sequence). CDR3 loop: CASSFPPAGTPGGDTQYF. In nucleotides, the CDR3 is TGTGCCAGCAGCTTTCCGCCCGCAGGGACGCCAGGAGGAGATACGCAGTATTTT.

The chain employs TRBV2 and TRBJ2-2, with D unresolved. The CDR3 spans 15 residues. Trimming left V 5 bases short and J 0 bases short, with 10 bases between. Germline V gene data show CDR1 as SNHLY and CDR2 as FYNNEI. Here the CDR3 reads CASSSPNANTGELFF. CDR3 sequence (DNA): TGTGCCAGCAGTTCCCCGAACGCGAACACCGGGGAGCTGTTTTTT.

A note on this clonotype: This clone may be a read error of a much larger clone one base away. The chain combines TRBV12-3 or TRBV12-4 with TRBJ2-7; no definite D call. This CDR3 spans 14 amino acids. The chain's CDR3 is CACSLVGNRNEQYF. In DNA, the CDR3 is TGTGCCTGCAGTTTAGTTGGGAATAGAAACGAGCAGTACTTC.

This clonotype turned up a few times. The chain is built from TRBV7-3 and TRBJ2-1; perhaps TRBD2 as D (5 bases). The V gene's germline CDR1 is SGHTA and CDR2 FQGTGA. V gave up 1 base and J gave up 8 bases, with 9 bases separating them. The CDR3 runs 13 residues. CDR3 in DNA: TGTGCCAGCAGCTTAAAGGGAGCCCATGAGCAGTTCTTC. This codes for CASSLKGAHEQFF. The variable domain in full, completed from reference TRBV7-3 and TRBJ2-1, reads GAGVSQTPSNKVTEKGKYVELRCDPISGHTALYWYRQSLGQGPEFLIYFQGTGAADDSGLPNDRFFAVRPEGSVSTLKIQRTERGDSAVYLCASSLKGAHEQFFGPGTRLTVL.

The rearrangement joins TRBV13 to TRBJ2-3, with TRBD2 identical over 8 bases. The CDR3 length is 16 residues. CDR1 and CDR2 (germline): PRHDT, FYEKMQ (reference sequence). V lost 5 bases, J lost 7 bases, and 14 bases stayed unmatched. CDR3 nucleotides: TGTGCCAGCAGCACGACTAGCGATGGGCCCGTGTATACGCAGTATTTT. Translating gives CASSTTSDGPVYTQYF.